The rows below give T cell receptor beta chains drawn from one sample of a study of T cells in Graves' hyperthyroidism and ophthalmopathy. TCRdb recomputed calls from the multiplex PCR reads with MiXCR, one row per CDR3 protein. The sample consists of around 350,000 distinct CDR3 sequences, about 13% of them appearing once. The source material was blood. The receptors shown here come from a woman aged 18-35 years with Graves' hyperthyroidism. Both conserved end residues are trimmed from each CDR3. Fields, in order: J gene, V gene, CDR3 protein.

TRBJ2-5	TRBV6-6	ASSYSGSSYQETQY
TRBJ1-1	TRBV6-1	ASSEGTASAQGNTEAF
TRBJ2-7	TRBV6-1	ASSGSRLSEQY
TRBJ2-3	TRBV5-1	ASRWTSWYTDTQY
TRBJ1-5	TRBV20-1	SAPNGGRGQNQPQH
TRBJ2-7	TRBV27	ASSSGGLAGGTSYDQY
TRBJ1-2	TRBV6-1	ASSEKGTSYGYT
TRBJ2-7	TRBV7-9	ASSPRTSVHEQY
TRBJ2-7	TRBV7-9	ASSPRQGFTYEQY
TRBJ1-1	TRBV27	ASRAGTAFLNTEAF
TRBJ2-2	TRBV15	ATSSGGPRVSGNTGELF
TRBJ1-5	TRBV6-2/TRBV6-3	ATAGEGTPSNQPQH
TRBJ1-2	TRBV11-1	ASSLVGGRGYT
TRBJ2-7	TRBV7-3	ASSPTGDSYEQY
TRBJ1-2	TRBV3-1	ASSQDYRGNYGYT
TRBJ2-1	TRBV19	ASSPTKYHNEQF
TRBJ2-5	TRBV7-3	ASSQGQGQETQY
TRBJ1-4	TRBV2	ASNQVNEKLF
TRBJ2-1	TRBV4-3	ASSQEIGLTSGYNEQF
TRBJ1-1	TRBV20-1	SARAEGARTEAF
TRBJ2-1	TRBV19	ASSIMVVGPTTEQF
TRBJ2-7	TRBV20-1	SASAGVSYEQY
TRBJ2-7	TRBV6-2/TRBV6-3	ASKKVNERERILYEQY
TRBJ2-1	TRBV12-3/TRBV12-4	ASRLGPLYNEQF
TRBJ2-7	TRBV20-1	SASKGSYEQY
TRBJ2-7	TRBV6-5	ASSYGGPEGEQY
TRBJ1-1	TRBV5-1	ASSLGRQAEAF
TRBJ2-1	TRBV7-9	ASSFPGQGDNEQF
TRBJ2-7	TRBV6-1	ASSSDWTGAYEQY
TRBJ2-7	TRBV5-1	ASSPEQGADEQY
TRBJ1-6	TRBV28	ASSPSGHNSPLH
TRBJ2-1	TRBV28	ASSTPSGSSYNEQF
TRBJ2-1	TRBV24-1	ATSVRGQGYNEQF
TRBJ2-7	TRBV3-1	ASSQEGPTYEQY
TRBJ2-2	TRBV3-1	ASSQRGGLNTGELF
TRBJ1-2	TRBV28	ASSSPQQGRYT
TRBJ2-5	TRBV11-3	ASSLDGTQETQY
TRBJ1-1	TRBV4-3	ASSQEVSRKAF
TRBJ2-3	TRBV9	ATSEGTYPDTQY
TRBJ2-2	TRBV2	ASSVAGGNTGELF
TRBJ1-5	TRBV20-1	SARNGTGNQPQH
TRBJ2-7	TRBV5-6	ASSSGLLGSYEQY
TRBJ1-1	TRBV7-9	ASSLRGTNTEAF
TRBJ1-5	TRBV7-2	ASSTIRGQAAGQPQH
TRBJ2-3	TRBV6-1	ASSEVRGPGTDTQY
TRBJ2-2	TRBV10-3	AISGGPNTGELF
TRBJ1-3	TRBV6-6	ASRDRVLLSSGNTIY
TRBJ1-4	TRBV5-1	ASSIRTGSEKLF
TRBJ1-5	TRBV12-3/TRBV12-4	ASSLTGDLNQPQH
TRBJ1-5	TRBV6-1	ASSPRGGLSNQPQH
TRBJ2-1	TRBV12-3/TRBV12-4	ASTYKPGQGFYNEQF
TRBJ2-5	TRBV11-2	ASSHILPGGAQY
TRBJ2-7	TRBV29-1	SVETGTGIYGQY
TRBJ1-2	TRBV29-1	SVRTGPNYGYT
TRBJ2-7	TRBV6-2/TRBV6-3	ASSYSGFGVSRQGFEQY
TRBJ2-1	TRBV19	ASSIGRGVWNEQF
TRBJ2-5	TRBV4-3	ASSPKVAGVGETQY
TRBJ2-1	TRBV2	ASRMLETYNGQF